This T cell receptor beta chain was captured by sequencing in a study of tumor-infiltrating lymphocytes in localized non-small cell lung cancer (dated by TCRdb to the early 2020s). Looking at the study overall: The cohort covered several histologies, both smokers and never-smokers, and patients whose samples were collected after neoadjuvant chemotherapy. Each patient contributed resected tumor tissue and uninvolved lung tissue from the same patient, described as non-adjacent to the tumor. Flow cytometry, multiplex immunofluorescence, RNA-seq, exome sequencing and proteomics were applied to the same patients as TCR sequencing, which was one of several integrated assays. In total, the ICON cohort consisted of around 140 surgical patients with localized non-small cell lung cancer who had their tumors resected. A total of 50 or so patients were included in the paired tumor versus uninvolved lung comparison of immunoSEQ T-cell fraction. What the authors observed across the whole study: Assay coverage differed among patients according to how much tissue was available, so only a subset of the cohort had TCR sequencing. Because different pieces of the same tissue were used for different assays, technical variation could not be separated from intratumor heterogeneity. The TCR-derived T-cell fraction showed no difference between the flow cytometry-defined immunotypes IM1 (good prognosis) and IM2 (poor prognosis). Recurrence-free survival showed no association with tumor T-cell fraction from TCR sequencing (p = 0.61). TCRbeta sequencing supported higher T cell infiltration in tumors than in uninvolved lung tissue, consistent with immunofluorescence CD3 counts.

The T-cell fraction in tumor and uninvolved lung tissue was provided by TCR sequencing with the immunoSEQ assay. On the study's bioinformatics: In the survival analysis, patients were divided into a high T-cell fraction group (upper tertile) and a low T-cell fraction group (lower two tertiles), and the two groups were compared using a log-rank test. A signed-rank test was used to test differences in T-cell fraction between paired tumor and uninvolved lung samples. The source is immuneACCESS, and TCRdb retained only in-frame sequences with V and J called. Part of the clones is not carried over; for the studies checked, unresolved V genes explain less than half of this, and the remainder is unexplained. V and J calls and clone size are given by that table; D and trimming were obtained from the DNA. Present in this sample are some 16,000 clones, 65% to 75% of which were seen just once. The ten biggest clones cover roughly 6% of the sample.

A remark on this clone: What this receptor recognizes is not known. No base-level quality is on record; no much larger clone is a single base apart.

Patient enrollment in ICON started in the first half of 2016, and the final patient was enrolled in 2018. A subcohort of some 76 patients provided fresh tumor and matched uninvolved tissue for in-depth immune analyses, with TCR sequencing among those analyses. DNA for TCR sequencing was isolated from bulk tissue, and no cell sorting was done. The trim is 1 base for V and 15 bases for J, with a gap of 16 bases between the germline ends. The CDR3 goes from the cysteine to the phenylalanine over 13 residues. Only the CDR3 region is kept as DNA, spanning 39 bases read in frame from base 1. CDR1 and CDR2 were assigned from the germline V gene (reference sequence) as SEHNR and FQNEAQ.

This receptor was taken from a human donor with non-small cell lung cancer. The chain employs TRBV7-9 and TRBJ2-1; the D segment could be TRBD1, given 6 matching bases. The sample comprised lung tumor tissue. The CDR3 reads as follows: CASSLVGTSVRFF. The DNA sequence is TGTGCCAGCAGCTTAGTGGGGACATCTGTGAGGTTCTTC.